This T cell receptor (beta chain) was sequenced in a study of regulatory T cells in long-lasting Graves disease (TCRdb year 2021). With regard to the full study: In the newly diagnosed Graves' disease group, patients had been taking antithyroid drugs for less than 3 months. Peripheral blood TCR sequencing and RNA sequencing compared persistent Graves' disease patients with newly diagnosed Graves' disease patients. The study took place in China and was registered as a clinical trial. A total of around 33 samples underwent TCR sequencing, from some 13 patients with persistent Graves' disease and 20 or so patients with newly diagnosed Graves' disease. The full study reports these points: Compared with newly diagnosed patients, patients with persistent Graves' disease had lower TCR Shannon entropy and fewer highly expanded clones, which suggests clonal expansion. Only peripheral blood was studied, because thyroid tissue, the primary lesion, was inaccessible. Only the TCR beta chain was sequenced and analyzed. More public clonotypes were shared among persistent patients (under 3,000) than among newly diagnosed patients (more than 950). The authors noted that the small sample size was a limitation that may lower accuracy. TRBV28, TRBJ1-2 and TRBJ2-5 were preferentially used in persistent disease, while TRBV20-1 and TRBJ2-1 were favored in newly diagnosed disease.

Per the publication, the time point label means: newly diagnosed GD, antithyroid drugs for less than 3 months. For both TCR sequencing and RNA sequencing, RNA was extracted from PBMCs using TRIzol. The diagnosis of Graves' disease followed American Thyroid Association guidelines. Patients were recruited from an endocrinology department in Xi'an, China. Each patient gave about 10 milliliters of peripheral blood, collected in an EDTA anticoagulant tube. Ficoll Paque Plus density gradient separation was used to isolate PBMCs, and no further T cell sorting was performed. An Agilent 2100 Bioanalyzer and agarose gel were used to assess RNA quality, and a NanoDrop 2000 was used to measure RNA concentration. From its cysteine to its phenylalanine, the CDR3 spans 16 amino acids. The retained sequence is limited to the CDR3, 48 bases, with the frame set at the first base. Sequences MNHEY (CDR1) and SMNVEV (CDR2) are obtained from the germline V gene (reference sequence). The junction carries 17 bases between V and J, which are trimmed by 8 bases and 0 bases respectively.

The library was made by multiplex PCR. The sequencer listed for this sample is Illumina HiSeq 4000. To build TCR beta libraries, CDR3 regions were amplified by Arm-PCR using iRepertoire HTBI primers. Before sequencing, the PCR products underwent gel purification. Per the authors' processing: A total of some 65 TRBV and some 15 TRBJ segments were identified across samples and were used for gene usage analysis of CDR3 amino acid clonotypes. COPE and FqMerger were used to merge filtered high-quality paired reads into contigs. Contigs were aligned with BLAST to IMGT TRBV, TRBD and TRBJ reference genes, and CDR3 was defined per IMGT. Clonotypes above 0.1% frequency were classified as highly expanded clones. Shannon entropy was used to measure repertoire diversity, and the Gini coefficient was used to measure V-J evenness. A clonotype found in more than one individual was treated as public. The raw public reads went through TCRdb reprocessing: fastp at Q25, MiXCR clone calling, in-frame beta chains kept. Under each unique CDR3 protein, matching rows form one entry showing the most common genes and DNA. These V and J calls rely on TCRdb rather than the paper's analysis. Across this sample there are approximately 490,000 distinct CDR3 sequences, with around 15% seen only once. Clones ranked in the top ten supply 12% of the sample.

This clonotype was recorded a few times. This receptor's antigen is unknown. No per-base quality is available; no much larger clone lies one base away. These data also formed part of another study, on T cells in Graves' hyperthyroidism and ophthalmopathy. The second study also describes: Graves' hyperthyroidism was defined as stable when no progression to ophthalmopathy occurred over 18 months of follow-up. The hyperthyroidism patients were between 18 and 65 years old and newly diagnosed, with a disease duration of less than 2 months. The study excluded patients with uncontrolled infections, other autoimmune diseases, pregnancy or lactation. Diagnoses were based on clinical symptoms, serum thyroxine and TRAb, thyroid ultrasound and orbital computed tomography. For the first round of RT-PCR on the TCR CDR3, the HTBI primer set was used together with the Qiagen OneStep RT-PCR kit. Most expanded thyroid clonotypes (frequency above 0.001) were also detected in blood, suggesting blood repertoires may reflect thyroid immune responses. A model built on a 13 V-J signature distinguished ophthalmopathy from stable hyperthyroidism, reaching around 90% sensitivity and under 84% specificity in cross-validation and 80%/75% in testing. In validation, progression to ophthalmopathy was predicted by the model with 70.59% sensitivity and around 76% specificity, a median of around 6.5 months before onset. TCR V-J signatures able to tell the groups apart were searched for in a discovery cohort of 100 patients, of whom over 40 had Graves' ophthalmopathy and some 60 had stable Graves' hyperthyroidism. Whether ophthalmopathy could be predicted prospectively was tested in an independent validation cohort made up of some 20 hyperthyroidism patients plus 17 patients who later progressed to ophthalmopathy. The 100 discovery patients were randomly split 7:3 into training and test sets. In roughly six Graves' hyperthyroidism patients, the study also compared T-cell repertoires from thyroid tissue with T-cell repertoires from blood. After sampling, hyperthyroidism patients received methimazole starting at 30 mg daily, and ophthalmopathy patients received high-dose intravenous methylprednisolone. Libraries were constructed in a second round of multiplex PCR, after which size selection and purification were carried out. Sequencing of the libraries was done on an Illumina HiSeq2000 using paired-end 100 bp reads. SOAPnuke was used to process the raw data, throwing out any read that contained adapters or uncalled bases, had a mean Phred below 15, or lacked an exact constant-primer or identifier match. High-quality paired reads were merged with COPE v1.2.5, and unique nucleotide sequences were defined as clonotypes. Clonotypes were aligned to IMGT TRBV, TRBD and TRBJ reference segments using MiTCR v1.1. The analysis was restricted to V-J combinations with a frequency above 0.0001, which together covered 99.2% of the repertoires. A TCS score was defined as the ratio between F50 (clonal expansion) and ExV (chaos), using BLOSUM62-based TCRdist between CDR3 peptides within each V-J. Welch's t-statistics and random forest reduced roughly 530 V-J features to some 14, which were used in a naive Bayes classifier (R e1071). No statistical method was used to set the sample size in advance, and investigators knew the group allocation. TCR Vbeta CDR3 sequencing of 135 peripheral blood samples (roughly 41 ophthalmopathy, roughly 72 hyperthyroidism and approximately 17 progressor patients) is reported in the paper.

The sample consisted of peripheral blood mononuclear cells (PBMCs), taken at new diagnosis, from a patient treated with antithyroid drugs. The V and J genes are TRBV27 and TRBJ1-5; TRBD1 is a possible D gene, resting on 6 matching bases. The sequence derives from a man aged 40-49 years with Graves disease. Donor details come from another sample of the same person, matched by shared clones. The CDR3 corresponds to CASRISGGYSNQPQHF. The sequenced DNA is TGTGCCAGCCGAATCTCCGGGGGCTATAGCAATCAGCCCCAGCATTTT.